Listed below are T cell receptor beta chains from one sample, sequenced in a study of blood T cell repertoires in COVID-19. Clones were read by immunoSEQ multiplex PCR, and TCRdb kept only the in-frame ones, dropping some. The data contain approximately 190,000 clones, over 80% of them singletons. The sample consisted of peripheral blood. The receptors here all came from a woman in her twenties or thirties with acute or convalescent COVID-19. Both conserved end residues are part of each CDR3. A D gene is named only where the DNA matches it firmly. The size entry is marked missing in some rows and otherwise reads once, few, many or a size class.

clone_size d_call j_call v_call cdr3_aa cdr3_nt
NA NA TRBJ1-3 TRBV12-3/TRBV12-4 CASRFNSGNTIYF TGTGCCAGCAGATTCAACTCTGGAAACACCATATATTTT
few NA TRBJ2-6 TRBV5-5 CASSLAVGARGANVLTF TGTGCCAGCAGCTTGGCAGTGGGGGCGCGAGGGGCCAACGTCCTGACTTTC
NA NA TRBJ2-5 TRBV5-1 CASSLADLPQETQYF TGCGCCAGCAGCTTGGCGGACTTGCCTCAAGAGACCCAGTACTTC
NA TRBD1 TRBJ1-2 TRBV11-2 CASSTPGQASGGYTF TGTGCCAGCAGCACCCCCGGACAGGCATCGGGTGGCTACACCTTC
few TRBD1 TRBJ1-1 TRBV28 CASSIHQRDRGLTLNTEAFF TGTGCCAGCTCGATACACCAACGGGACAGGGGGCTCACCCTGAACACTGAAGCTTTCTTT
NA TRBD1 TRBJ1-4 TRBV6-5 CASSYRIQGANEKLFF TGTGCCAGCAGTTACCGAATACAGGGGGCTAATGAAAAACTGTTTTTT
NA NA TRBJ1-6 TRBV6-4 CASSDRGSGSPLHF TGTGCCAGCAGTGACAGAGGCTCGGGTTCACCCCTCCACTTT
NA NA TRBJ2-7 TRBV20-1 CSASKFEGSYEQYF TGCAGTGCTAGTAAGTTTGAAGGGAGCTACGAGCAGTACTTC
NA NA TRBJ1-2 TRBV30 CAGASGTGWGGYTF TGTGCCGGAGCCAGCGGTACAGGGTGGGGAGGCTACACCTTC
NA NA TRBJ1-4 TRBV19 CASSITGTNEKLFF TGTGCCAGTAGTATAACAGGGACTAATGAAAAACTGTTTTTT
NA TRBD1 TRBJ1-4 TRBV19 CASRDRASNEKLFF TGTGCCAGCCGCGACAGGGCGTCTAATGAAAAACTGTTTTTT
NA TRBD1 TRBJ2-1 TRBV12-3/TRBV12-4 CASSRTGHNEQFF TGTGCCAGCAGCAGGACAGGGCACAATGAGCAGTTCTTC
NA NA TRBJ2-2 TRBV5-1 CASSLTEGAVSGELFF TGCGCCAGCAGCTTAACAGAGGGCGCGGTCTCCGGGGAGCTGTTTTTT
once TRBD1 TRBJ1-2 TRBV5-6 CASSGAQGPSRTLYGYTF TGTGCCAGCAGCGGAGCACAGGGGCCCTCTAGAACCCTCTATGGCTACACCTTC
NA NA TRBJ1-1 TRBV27 CASSSRRRGLNRGGDTEAFF TGTGCCAGCAGTTCCCGCCGGCGGGGCCTCAATCGTGGAGGGGACACTGAAGCTTTCTTT
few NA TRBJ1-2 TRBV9 CASSPQTTGYDGYTF TGTGCCAGCAGCCCCCAGACCACAGGGTACGATGGCTACACCTTC
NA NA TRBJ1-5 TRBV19 CASSKEGRSNQPQHF TGTGCCAGTAGTAAGGAGGGCCGTAGCAATCAGCCCCAGCATTTT
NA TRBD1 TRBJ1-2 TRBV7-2 CASSFQGANYGYTF TGTGCCAGCAGCTTCCAGGGGGCCAACTATGGCTACACCTTC
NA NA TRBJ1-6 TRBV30 CACRPGVSPLHF TGTGCCTGCCGACCGGGGGTTTCACCCCTCCACTTT
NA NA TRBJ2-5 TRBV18 CASSDRWEDPRQETQYF TGTGCCAGCTCAGACCGTTGGGAGGACCCCAGGCAAGAGACCCAGTACTTC
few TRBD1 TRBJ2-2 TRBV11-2 CASSFFTQGTGELFF TGTGCCAGCAGCTTTTTCACACAGGGGACCGGGGAGCTGTTTTTT
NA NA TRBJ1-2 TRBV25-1 CASSEWKGTNGYTF TGTGCCAGCAGTGAATGGAAGGGGACAAATGGCTACACCTTC
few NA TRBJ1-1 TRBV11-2 CASSLGRGWAGVNTEAFF TGTGCCAGCAGCTTAGGTCGGGGATGGGCCGGAGTCAACACTGAAGCTTTCTTT
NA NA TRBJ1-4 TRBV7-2 CASSSDFNEKLFF TGTGCCAGCAGCTCGGACTTTAATGAAAAACTGTTTTTT
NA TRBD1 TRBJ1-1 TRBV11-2 CASRGQGTEAFF TGTGCCAGCAGAGGACAGGGCACTGAAGCTTTCTTT
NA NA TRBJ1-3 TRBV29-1 CSVSGVSGNTIYF TGCAGCGTTTCGGGGGTCTCTGGAAACACCATATATTTT
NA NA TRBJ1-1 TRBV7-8 CASSGQIQGYTEAFF TGTGCCAGCAGCGGACAGATACAGGGTTACACTGAAGCTTTCTTT
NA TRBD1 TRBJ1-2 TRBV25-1 CASSELRGTGKGYTF TGTGCCAGCAGTGAATTGAGGGGGACAGGGAAGGGCTACACCTTC
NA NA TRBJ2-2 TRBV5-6 CASSLDLGRNTGELFF TGTGCCAGCAGCCTCGACCTGGGGAGAAACACCGGGGAGCTGTTTTTT
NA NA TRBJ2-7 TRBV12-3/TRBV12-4 CASSLGTSYEQYF TGTGCCAGCAGTTTGGGCACTTCCTACGAGCAGTACTTC
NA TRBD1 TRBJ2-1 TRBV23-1 CASSPKVENWDSYNEQFF TGCGCCAGCAGTCCTAAGGTCGAGAATTGGGACAGCTACAATGAGCAGTTCTTC
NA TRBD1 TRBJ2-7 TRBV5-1 CASSLVTGGNYEQYF TGCGCCAGCAGCTTGGTTACAGGGGGGAACTACGAGCAGTACTTC
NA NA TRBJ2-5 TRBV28 CASSLGGLRQETQYF TGTGCCAGCAGTTTGGGGGGATTGAGGCAAGAGACCCAGTACTTC
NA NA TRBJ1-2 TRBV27 CASSEGGSLNGYTF TGTGCCAGCAGCGAGGGCGGTTCCCTCAACGGCTACACCTTC
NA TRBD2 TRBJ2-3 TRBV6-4 CASSDTSGRTDTQYF TGTGCCAGCAGTGATACTAGCGGGAGAACAGATACGCAGTATTTT
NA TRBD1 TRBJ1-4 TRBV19 CASSKFQGAEKLFF TGTGCCAGTAGTAAATTCCAGGGGGCTGAAAAACTGTTTTTT
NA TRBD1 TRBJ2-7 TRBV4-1 CASSQGTGARYEQYF TGCGCCAGCAGCCAAGGGACAGGGGCTAGATACGAGCAGTACTTC
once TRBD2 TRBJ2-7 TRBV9 CASSTGLAGERRYEQYF TGTGCCAGCAGCACGGGACTAGCGGGGGAGCGAAGATACGAGCAGTACTTC
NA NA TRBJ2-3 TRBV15 CATSTRRQSLGASTDTQYF TGTGCCACCAGCACCAGAAGACAGAGTCTTGGGGCTAGCACAGATACGCAGTATTTT
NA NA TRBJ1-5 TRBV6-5 CASSGGFLGQPQHF TGTGCCAGCAGCGGGGGGTTTCTCGGCCAGCCCCAGCATTTT
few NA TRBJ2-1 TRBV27 CASSPGSIPGGEQFF TGTGCCAGCAGCCCAGGTTCTATCCCCGGTGGTGAGCAGTTCTTC
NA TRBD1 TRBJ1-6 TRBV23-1 CASSQSRDREHSPLHF TGCGCCAGCAGTCAATCGAGGGACAGGGAACATTCACCCCTCCACTTT
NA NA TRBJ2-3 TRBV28 CASRVLGSLTDTQYF TGTGCCAGCAGAGTACTAGGCTCACTCACAGATACGCAGTATTTT
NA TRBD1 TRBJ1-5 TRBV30 CAWTETGVYNQPQHF TGTGCCTGGACTGAGACAGGGGTATATAATCAGCCCCAGCATTTT
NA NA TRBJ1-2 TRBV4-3 CASSQDRVYGYTF TGCGCCAGCAGCCAAGACCGGGTCTATGGCTACACCTTC